This section outlines one T cell receptor (beta chain) sequence together with its context. What it binds is not known. These data come from a study of T-cell memory formation after mild COVID-19. MiXCR was run by TCRdb on the 5' RACE reads, yielding one entry per CDR3 protein. The repertoire holds hundreds of thousands of distinct CDR3 sequences, with about 18% as singletons. V lost 3 bases to trimming and J lost 4 bases; unmatched junction nucleotides: 5. Germline CDR1 SGHVS, CDR2 FNYEAQ. The CDR3 runs to 14 residues. Study-wide results and caveats: Unconfirmed was the SARS-CoV-2 specificity of second-wave clones that peaked on day 37. Some clones that responded turned up in pre-infection memory, which suggests that cross-reactive memory joined in.

Sequencing used PBMCs or a T cell subset sorted from them (not recorded which). The receptor was isolated from an adult woman who had mild COVID-19 (a few samples of this study predate the infection). Cell type and time point are not known. This chain joins TRBV7-6 and TRBJ1-1, with 7 positions matching TRBD1. The CDR3 coding sequence is TGTGCCAGCAGCTTCCAGGGGGAGGTCACTGAAGCTTTCTTT. It translates to CASSFQGEVTEAFF.